This section outlines one TCR beta chain sequence together with its context. This entry belongs to a study of blood T cell repertoires in COVID-19. Study-level information: COVID-19 samples collected from the United States, Italy and Spain covered acute and convalescent phases. T cells, B-cell-depleted T cells, or PBMCs supplied cDNA or gDNA.

The CDR3 length is 16 residues. Germline CDR1 reads SGHRS; CDR2 reads YFSETQ. Trimming took 0 bases from V and 8 from J; bases not matched to a gene: 4. Study processing details: Using reference gene primer amplification, nucleated cell counts were estimated. Only in-frame clones appear in the TCRdb table, and some are missing; sequencing was by immunoSEQ multiplex PCR. V and J calls and clone size follow that table, whereas D and trimming were derived from the DNA. This sample has under 250,000 clones, with about 86% found just once. The V gene is TRBV5-1, the J gene TRBJ2-1, with 14 bases that match TRBD2. This clonotype was obtained from a man aged 50 to 59 with active or convalescent COVID-19. The sample consisted of peripheral blood. The CDR3 DNA follows: TGCGCCAGCAGCTTGGCCGGACTAGCGGGGGGTTATGAGCAGTTCTTC. This translates into CASSLAGLAGGYEQFF.